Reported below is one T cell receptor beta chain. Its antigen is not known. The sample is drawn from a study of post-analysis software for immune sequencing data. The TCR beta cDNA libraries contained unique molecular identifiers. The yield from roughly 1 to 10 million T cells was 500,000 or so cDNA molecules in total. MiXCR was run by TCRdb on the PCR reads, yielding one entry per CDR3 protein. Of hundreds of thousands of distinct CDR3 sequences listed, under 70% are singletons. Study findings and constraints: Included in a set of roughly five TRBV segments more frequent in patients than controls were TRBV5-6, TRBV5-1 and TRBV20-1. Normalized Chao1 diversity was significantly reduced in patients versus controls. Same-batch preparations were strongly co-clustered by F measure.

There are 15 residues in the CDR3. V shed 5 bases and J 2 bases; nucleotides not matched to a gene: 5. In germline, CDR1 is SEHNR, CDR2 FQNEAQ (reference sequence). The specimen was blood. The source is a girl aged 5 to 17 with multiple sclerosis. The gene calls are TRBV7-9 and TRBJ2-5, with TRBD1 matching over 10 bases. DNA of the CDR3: TGTGCCAGCAGCCCGGGACAGGGGAGTCAAGAGACCCAGTACTTC. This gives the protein CASSPGQGSQETQYF.